This TCR beta chain was sequenced for a study of technical replicates of blood from a few donors. Germline CDR1 DFQATT, CDR2 SNEGSKA (reference sequence). Trimming shortened V by 4 bases and J by 9 bases, and 7 bases separated the two germline ends. The CDR3 extends over 10 amino acids. The assay was immunoSEQ multiplex PCR, and TCRdb's table has in-frame clones only and misses some. The sample records more than 90,000 clones, 95% being singletons. The chain has TRBV20-1 and TRBJ2-1; a possible D gene is TRBD1 (6 bases). Sequencing input: T cells isolated from PBMCs. The sequence was obtained from a human donor in good health. The CDR3 here is CSATGAEQFF. CDR3 DNA sequence: TGCAGTGCTACAGGGGCTGAGCAGTTCTTC.